Following are 30 T cell receptor beta chains from one sample sequenced in a study of cytomegalovirus exposure and HLA in healthy donors. The PCR contained 60 Vbeta and 13 Jbeta primers. Only in-frame clones appear in the TCRdb table, and some are missing; sequencing was by immunoSEQ multiplex PCR. The repertoire holds 100,000 to 120,000 clones, 70% to 90% seen once, with around 2% in the top ten. The specimen was PBMCs. The receptors stem from a man aged 35-49 years in good health and CMV-seronegative.

The chain has TRBV7-2 and TRBJ1-1, with a possible D match to TRBD1 (6 bases). Trimming removed 5 bases at V and 6 bases at J, with 13 bases between. The CDR3 is 13 residues long. Germline CDR1 and CDR2: SGHTA and FQGNSA. DNA for the CDR3: TGTGCCAGCAGCCCCCGGACAGTGGCTGAAGCTTTCTTT. It is translated as CASSPRTVAEAFF.

This clone was picked up one time. The CDR3 region is CATSPPGTGGGKPQHF. In nucleotides, the CDR3 is TGTGCCACCAGCCCTCCCGGGACAGGGGGCGGGAAGCCCCAGCATTTT. V and J are TRBV15 and TRBJ1-5, with 12 bases identical to TRBD1. The V and J ends lost 5 bases and 8 bases, in that order; junction bases with no gene match: 10. This CDR3 spans 16 amino acids. CDR1 and CDR2 (germline): LNHNV, YYDKDF (reference sequence).

The CDR3 spells CATSRDMGQPNTEAFF. CDR3 coding DNA: TGTGCCACCAGCAGAGATATGGGACAGCCGAACACTGAAGCTTTCTTT. The chain uses TRBV15 and TRBJ1-1, with 7 bases matching TRBD1. V lost 0 bases and J lost 1; bases outside the gene matches: 5. This CDR3 has 16 residues. Germline-derived CDR1 and CDR2 are LNHNV and YYDKDF (reference sequence).

The chain joins TRBV5-1 to TRBJ1-5; D unresolved. Germline V gives CDR1 SGHRS, CDR2 YFSETQ. V was shortened by 0 bases and J by 0 bases, with 7 bases between the two germline ends. The CDR3 extends over 15 amino acids. CDR3 in DNA: TGCGCCAGCAGCTTGGGACTGCATAGCAATCAGCCCCAGCATTTT. It yields the protein CASSLGLHSNQPQHF.

This chain joins TRBV18 and TRBJ1-1; 8 bases align to TRBD1. V lost 0 bases to trimming and J lost 1 base; unmatched junction nucleotides: 13. The CDR3 contains 19 residues. The germline CDR1 and CDR2 sequences are KGHSH and LQKENI. CDR3 loop: CASSPPIGQGFEQNTEAFF. The CDR3 DNA reads TGTGCCAGCTCACCACCGATCGGACAGGGCTTCGAGCAGAACACTGAAGCTTTCTTT.

The genes are TRBV5-1 and TRBJ2-3; TRBD2 aligns across 10 bases. The length of the CDR3 is 15 residues. V trimming: 4 bases; J trimming: 2 bases; junction bases outside the gene matches: 4. The germline V gene has CDR1 SGHRS and CDR2 YFSETQ. The CDR3 reads CASSLTSGVTDTQYF. Written as DNA, the CDR3 is TGCGCCAGCAGCCTAACTAGCGGGGTCACAGATACGCAGTATTTT.

The gene calls are TRBV18 and TRBJ1-1; D is uncertain. The V and J ends lost 10 bases and 1 base respectively, with 13 bases between them. Germline V CDR1 and CDR2: KGHSH, LQKENI. This CDR3 has 13 amino acids. The CDR3 is CATSKTPNTEAFF. The CDR3 DNA reads TGTGCCACCTCGAAGACACCGAACACTGAAGCTTTCTTT. Looking up the rest from reference TRBV18 and TRBJ1-1 gives the full variable domain: NAGVMQNPRHLVRRRGQEARLRCSPMKGHSHVYWYRQLPEEGLKFMVYLQKENIIDESGMPKERFSAEFPKEGPSILRIQQVVRGDSAAYFCATSKTPNTEAFFGQGTRLTVV.

The rearrangement joins TRBV5-8 to TRBJ1-2; possible D gene TRBD1, 5 bases. The germline gives CDR1 SGHTS, CDR2 YDEGEE. The ends were cut back, 5 bases at V and 2 bases at J, with 10 bases in the middle. The CDR3 sequence is 13 residues long. The CDR3 bases are TGTGCCAGCAGACCGACAGCCAACTATGGCTACACCTTC. As protein: CASRPTANYGYTF.

The chain links TRBV7-6 to TRBJ1-5; D perhaps matches TRBD1 (5 bases). Per the germline V gene, CDR1 is SGHVS and CDR2 is FNYEAQ. CDR3 length: 14 amino acids. V was shortened by 3 bases and J by 0 bases, with 6 bases between the two germline ends. The CDR3 is CASSLTDSNQPQHF. The DNA for the CDR3 is TGTGCCAGCAGCTTGACAGATAGCAATCAGCCCCAGCATTTT.

The genes are TRBV28 and TRBJ1-5, with D tentatively TRBD1 (6 bases). CDR1 and CDR2 (germline): MDHEN, SYDVKM. This CDR3 region has 16 residues. V lost 6 bases and J 8 bases, leaving 23 bases between the germline ends. The DNA of the CDR3 is TGTGCCAGCAGCCCATCGTCAAGCGGGGGCTCCAAGCCCCAGCATTTT. Protein: CASSPSSSGGSKPQHF.

The chain employs TRBV29-1 and TRBJ2-3; D is possibly TRBD2 (5 bases). CDR3 length: 14 amino acids. The germline V gene has CDR1 SQVTM and CDR2 ANQGSEA. V was cut by 2 bases and J by 4 bases, with 13 bases left in between. In DNA form, the CDR3 reads TGCAGCGTTGAACCCCTAGCTCTCTCAGATACGCAGTATTTT. Translated: CSVEPLALSDTQYF.

This chain uses TRBV19 with TRBJ2-1, with TRBD1 as a possible D gene (5 bases). Per the germline V gene, CDR1 is LNHDA and CDR2 is SQIVND (reference sequence). The CDR3 totals 13 residues. The V end was cut by 4 bases, the J end by 9 bases, with 13 bases between. The CDR3 here is CASSTQGHLEQFF. CDR3 nucleotides: TGTGCCAGTAGTACTCAAGGACATCTTGAGCAGTTCTTC.

The V call is TRBV6-5, the J call TRBJ2-5, with 8 bases aligning to TRBD1. The CDR3 has 13 amino acids. V lost 5 bases to trimming and J lost 8 bases; unmatched junction nucleotides: 7. Germline CDR1 reads MNHEY; CDR2 reads SVGAGI. The CDR3 reads CASSPGTGGTQYF. CDR3 nucleotide sequence: TGTGCCAGCAGTCCCGGGACAGGAGGAACCCAGTACTTC.

The rearrangement uses TRBV7-2 and TRBJ2-1; 13 bases are a match to TRBD2. J was trimmed by 15 bases and V by 3 bases; bases with no gene match: 8. The germline V gene has CDR1 SGHTA and CDR2 FQGNSA. CDR3 length equals 14 residues. CDR3 nucleotide sequence: TGTGCCAGCAGCTTGACTAGCGGGGGGCACCCTGGGTTCTTC. This gives the protein CASSLTSGGHPGFF. The whole variable domain, remainder taken from reference TRBV7-2 and TRBJ2-1, is GAGVSQSPSNKVTEKGKDVELRCDPISGHTALYWYRQSLGQGLEFLIYFQGNSAPDKSGLPSDRFSAERTGGSVSTLTIQRTQQEDSAVYLCASSLTSGGHPGFFGPGTRLTVL.

This chain uses TRBV7-2 with TRBJ2-3; D may be TRBD2 (6 bases). Trimming removed 3 bases at V and 2 bases at J, with 12 bases between. The length of the CDR3 is 15 residues. From germline, CDR1 is SGHTA and CDR2 FQGNSA. CDR3 sequence reads: CASSFSGLDTDTQYF. The CDR3 bases are TGTGCCAGCAGCTTTAGCGGATTAGACACAGATACGCAGTATTTT.

This chain joins TRBV19 and TRBJ1-6; TRBD1 matches 8 bases. After removal of 6 bases from V and 8 bases from J, the junction contained 6 bases not matched to a gene. Germline-derived CDR1 and CDR2 are LNHDA and SQIVND (reference sequence). This CDR3 contains 14 residues. Here the CDR3 DNA reads TGTGCCAGTAGCCAAGGACAGGGTGATTCACCCCTCCACTTT. Translated: CASSQGQGDSPLHF.

The chain is built from TRBV6-5 and TRBJ1-2; 10 bases agree with TRBD1. The CDR3 runs to 15 residues. With V trimmed by 0 bases and J by 8 bases, 6 bases remained unmatched. Germline CDR1 and CDR2: MNHEY and SVGAGI. The CDR3 loop reads CASSYSGTGVVGYTF. CDR3 nucleotide sequence: TGTGCCAGCAGTTACTCCGGGACAGGGGTTGTAGGCTACACCTTC.

The rearrangement links TRBV9 to TRBJ1-3; 8 nucleotides line up with TRBD1. The CDR3 runs 14 residues. V trimming: 0 bases; J trimming: 4 bases; junction bases outside the gene matches: 0. Germline CDR1 reads SGDLS; CDR2 reads YYNGEE. CDR3 sequence: CASSVGTGGNTIYF. For the CDR3, the DNA is TGTGCCAGCAGCGTAGGGACAGGGGGAAACACCATATATTTT.

The rearrangement uses TRBV4-2 and TRBJ2-3, with TRBD2 as a possible D gene (5 bases). This CDR3 has 13 residues. The germline CDR1 and CDR2 sequences are LGHNA and YNFKEQ. The V end lost 4 bases, the J end lost 4 bases, and 9 bases lay between the germline ends. DNA for the CDR3: TGTGCCAGCAGCCGTGGACTTTCAGATACGCAGTATTTT. It yields the protein CASSRGLSDTQYF.

The chain joins TRBV5-1 to TRBJ1-1, with D uncertain. The CDR3 has 14 amino acids. Germline values: CDR1 SGHRS, CDR2 YFSETQ. V was shortened by 4 bases and J by 4 bases, with 14 bases between the two germline ends. The CDR3 loop is CASSVSGSGTEAFF. The DNA of the CDR3 is TGCGCCAGCAGCGTCTCCGGGTCGGGCACTGAAGCTTTCTTT.

The chain recombines TRBV9 with TRBJ2-7; a possible D gene is TRBD1 (5 bases). CDR1 and CDR2 from the germline V gene are SGDLS and YYNGEE. The germline V and J ends were trimmed by 4 bases and 1 base, with 12 bases remaining between them. There are 14 residues in the CDR3. CDR3 sequence: CASSPRTFSYEQYF. For the CDR3, the DNA is TGTGCCAGCAGCCCCCGGACATTTTCCTACGAGCAGTACTTC.

This clone was observed a few times. This chain links TRBV5-6 with TRBJ1-1; no clear D gene. V lost 0 bases and J 0 bases, leaving 12 bases between the germline ends. The germline gives CDR1 SGHDT, CDR2 YYEEEE. The CDR3 consists of 16 residues. CDR3 protein: CASSLGLQRLNTEAFF. The CDR3 DNA is TGTGCCAGCAGCTTGGGTCTCCAACGGTTGAACACTGAAGCTTTCTTT.

In nucleotides, the CDR3 is TGTGCCAGCAATCCTAGCGGGGGGGTAACCGAGCAGTACTTC. Protein product: CASNPSGGVTEQYF. The V and J genes are TRBV6-1 and TRBJ2-7, with 12 bases aligning to TRBD2. The germline CDR1 and CDR2 sequences are MNHNS and SASEGT. The CDR3 is 14 amino acids. V was pared by 7 bases and J by 6 bases, with 7 bases of the junction left unmatched.

The chain couples TRBV6-5 to TRBJ1-5, with a possible D match to TRBD1 (6 bases). Trimming left V 6 bases short and J 2 bases short, with 14 bases between. Germline V gives CDR1 MNHEY, CDR2 SVGAGI. This CDR3 spans 15 amino acids. The DNA of the CDR3 is TGTGCCAGCAGGTTAACAGGGAATGGCAATCAGCCCCAGCATTTT. Translation: CASRLTGNGNQPQHF.

The chain has TRBV4-1 and TRBJ2-3; 9 nucleotides align to TRBD2. V lost 1 base to trimming and J lost 2 bases; unmatched junction nucleotides: 7. In germline, CDR1 is MGHRA, CDR2 YSYEKL. This CDR3 contains 17 residues. CDR3: CASSQGPTSGYTDTQYF. Written as DNA, the CDR3 is TGCGCCAGCAGCCAAGGTCCGACTAGCGGATACACAGATACGCAGTATTTT.

The rearrangement joins TRBV30 to TRBJ2-5, with D possibly TRBD1 on 6 matching bases. The CDR3 covers 13 residues. Germline CDR1 is GTSNPN and CDR2 is SVGIG (reference sequence). Trimming took 2 bases from V and 1 from J, leaving 8 bases between them. In DNA form, the CDR3 reads TGTGCCTGGAGTTTAGGGGGCCAAGAGACCCAGTACTTC. Residues: CAWSLGGQETQYF. Supplemented by reference TRBV30 and TRBJ2-5, the full variable domain reads SQTIHQWPATLVQPVGSPLSLECTVEGTSNPNLYWYRQAAGRGLQLLFYSVGIGQISSEVPQNLSASRPQDRQFILSSKKLLLSDSGFYLCAWSLGGQETQYFGPGTRLLVL.

This chain links TRBV5-1 with TRBJ2-1, with D maybe TRBD1 (5 bases). The CDR3 has 12 residues. V was trimmed by 7 bases and J by 7 bases, leaving 12 bases between them. Germline lookup yields CDR1 SGHRS and CDR2 YFSETQ. The CDR3 spells CASVSGKNEQFF. In DNA, the CDR3 is TGCGCCAGCGTCTCAGGGAAAAATGAGCAGTTCTTC.

The rearrangement uses TRBV27 and TRBJ1-1; no clear D. Germline lookup yields CDR1 MNHEY and CDR2 SMNVEV (reference sequence). This CDR3 comprises 14 residues. Trimming took off 3 bases at V and 0 bases at J, with 8 bases between the two ends. This CDR3 is CASSFGTMNTEAFF. DNA of the CDR3: TGTGCCAGCAGTTTTGGCACTATGAACACTGAAGCTTTCTTT.

The chain has TRBV5-1 and TRBJ2-7; D might be TRBD2 (6 bases). This CDR3 is built from 14 residues. Germline-derived CDR1 and CDR2 are SGHRS and YFSETQ. V was pared by 1 base and J by 3 bases, with 11 bases between. CDR3 in DNA: TGCGCCAGCAGCTTGTTTCGGGGGAACTACGAGCAGTACTTC. Translated: CASSLFRGNYEQYF. The full variable domain, completed using reference TRBV5-1 and TRBJ2-7, is KAGVTQTPRYLIKTRGQQVTLSCSPISGHRSVSWYQQTPGQGLQFLFEYFSETQRNKGNFPGRFSGRQFSNSRSEMNVSTLELGDSALYLCASSLFRGNYEQYFGPGTRLTVT.

V is TRBV6-5 and J is TRBJ1-5; D remains unclear. The CDR3 runs 13 residues. Germline V gene lookup returns CDR1 MNHEY and CDR2 SVGAGI. V was shortened by 7 bases and J by 2 bases, with 9 bases between the two germline ends. CDR3 in amino acids: CASKPSRNQPQHF. CDR3 in DNA: TGTGCCAGCAAGCCTTCCCGCAATCAGCCCCAGCATTTT.